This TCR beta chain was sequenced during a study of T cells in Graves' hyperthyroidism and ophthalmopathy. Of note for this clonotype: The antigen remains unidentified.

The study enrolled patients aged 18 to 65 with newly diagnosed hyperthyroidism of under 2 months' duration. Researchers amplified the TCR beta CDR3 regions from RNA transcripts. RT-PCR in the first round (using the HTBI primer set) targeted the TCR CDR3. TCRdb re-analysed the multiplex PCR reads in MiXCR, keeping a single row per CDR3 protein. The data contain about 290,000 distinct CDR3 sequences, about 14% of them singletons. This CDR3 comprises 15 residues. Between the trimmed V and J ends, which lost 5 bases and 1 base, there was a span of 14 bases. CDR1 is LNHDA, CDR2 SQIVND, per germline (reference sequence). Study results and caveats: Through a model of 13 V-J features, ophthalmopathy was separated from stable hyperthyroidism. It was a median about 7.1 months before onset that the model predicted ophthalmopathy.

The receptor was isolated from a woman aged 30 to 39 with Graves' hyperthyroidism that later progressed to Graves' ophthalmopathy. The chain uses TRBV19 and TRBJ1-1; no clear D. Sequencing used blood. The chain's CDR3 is CASSFTAYSNTEAFF. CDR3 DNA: TGTGCCAGTAGTTTTACAGCCTATTCGAACACTGAAGCTTTCTTT.